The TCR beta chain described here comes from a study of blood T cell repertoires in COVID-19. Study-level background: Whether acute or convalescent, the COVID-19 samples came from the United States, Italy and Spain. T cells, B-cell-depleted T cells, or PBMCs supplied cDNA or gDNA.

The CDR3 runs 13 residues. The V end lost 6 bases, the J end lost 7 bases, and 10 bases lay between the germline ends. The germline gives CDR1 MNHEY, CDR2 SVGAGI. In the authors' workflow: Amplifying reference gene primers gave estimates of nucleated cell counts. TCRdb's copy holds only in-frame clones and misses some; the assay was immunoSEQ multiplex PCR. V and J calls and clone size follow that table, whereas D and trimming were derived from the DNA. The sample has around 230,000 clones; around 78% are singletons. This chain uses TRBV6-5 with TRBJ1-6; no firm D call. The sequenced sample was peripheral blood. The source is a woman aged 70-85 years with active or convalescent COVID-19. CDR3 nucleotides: TGTGCCAGCAGGAGGGATCAGAATTCACCCCTCCACTTT. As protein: CASRRDQNSPLHF.